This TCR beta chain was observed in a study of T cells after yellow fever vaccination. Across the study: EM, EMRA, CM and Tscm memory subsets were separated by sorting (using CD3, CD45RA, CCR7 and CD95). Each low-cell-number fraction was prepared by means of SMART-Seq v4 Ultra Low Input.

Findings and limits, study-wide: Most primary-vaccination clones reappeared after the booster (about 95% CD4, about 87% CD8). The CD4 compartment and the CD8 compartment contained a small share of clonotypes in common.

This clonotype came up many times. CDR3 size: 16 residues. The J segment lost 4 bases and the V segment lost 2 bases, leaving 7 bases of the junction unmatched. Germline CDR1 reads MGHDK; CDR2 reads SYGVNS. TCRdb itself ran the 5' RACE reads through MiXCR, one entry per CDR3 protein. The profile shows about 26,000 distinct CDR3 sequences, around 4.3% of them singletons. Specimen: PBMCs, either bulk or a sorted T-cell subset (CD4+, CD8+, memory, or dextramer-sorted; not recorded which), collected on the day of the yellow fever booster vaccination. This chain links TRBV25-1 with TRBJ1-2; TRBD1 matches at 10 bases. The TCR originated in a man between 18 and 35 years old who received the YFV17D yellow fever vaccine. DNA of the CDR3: TGTGCCAGCAGTGAACCAGAGACAGGGGGCACCTATGGCTACACCTTC. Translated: CASSEPETGGTYGYTF.